Listed below are T cell receptor beta chains from one sample, sequenced in a study of T cell responses to AZD1222 COVID-19 vaccine. Using immunoSEQ multiplex PCR, the repertoire was profiled, and TCRdb retains in-frame clones only, with some absent. The sample shows about 54,000 clones, 89% of them seen only once. The starting material was peripheral blood, obtained 28 days after the second AZD1222 dose. The receptors stem from an adult who received the AZD1222 COVID-19 vaccine. Both conserved end residues are part of each CDR3.

TRBJ2-7 | TRBV7-8 | CASSDTGGRSYEQYF
TRBJ1-1 | TRBV7-2 | CASSSYNRGLMNTEAFF
TRBJ2-3 | TRBV3-1/TRBV3-2 | CASSRQGGTDTQYF
TRBJ2-7 | TRBV3-1/TRBV3-2 | CASSGGTAPSYEQYF
TRBJ2-7 | TRBV7-6 | CASSLRPQGSEQYF
TRBJ2-1 | TRBV6-6 | CASSYRTVGDEQFF
TRBJ2-7 | TRBV12-3/TRBV12-4 | CASSLGVTNEQYF
TRBJ2-3 | TRBV28 | CASSSAGGRATDTQYF
TRBJ2-1 | TRBV20-1 | CSARQGGEQFF
TRBJ2-1 | TRBV7-9 | CASSRGYNEQFF
TRBJ2-1 | TRBV12-3/TRBV12-4 | CASSPGTVNEQFF